This T cell receptor (beta chain) appears in the sequencing data of a study of radiotherapy plus CTLA-4 blockade in lung cancer. Broader study findings: Expansion of tumor-derived TCR clones was observed in blood after radiotherapy plus ipilimumab. Dynamics of early blood T cell clones, together with interferon-beta, were reportedly the best predictors of response.

Remarks on this clone: What it binds is not known.

Per germline, CDR1 SGHNT and CDR2 YYREEE (reference sequence). V shed 1 base, J shed 3 bases, and the junction held 6 bases outside the gene matches. The CDR3 has 15 residues. Assay: immunoSEQ multiplex PCR; the TCRdb copy retains only in-frame clones and omits some. The table lists 65,000 to 85,000 clones, approximately 79% of them singletons. Focal radiation plus CTLA-4 blockade with ipilimumab was administered to patients who had chemo-refractory metastatic non-small-cell lung cancer. The receptor comes from a human donor with non-small cell lung cancer whose response to radiotherapy plus ipilimumab could not be evaluated. Some clones in this sample may be carry-over from other donors' samples. This chain joins TRBV5-4 and TRBJ2-7, with 8 bases identical to TRBD1. The sample consisted of peripheral blood, taken from a patient treated with radiotherapy plus ipilimumab. In DNA, the CDR3 is TGTGCCAGCAGCTTGAGTGGGACAGGTAGCTACGAGCAGTACTTC. Translated, it gives CASSLSGTGSYEQYF.